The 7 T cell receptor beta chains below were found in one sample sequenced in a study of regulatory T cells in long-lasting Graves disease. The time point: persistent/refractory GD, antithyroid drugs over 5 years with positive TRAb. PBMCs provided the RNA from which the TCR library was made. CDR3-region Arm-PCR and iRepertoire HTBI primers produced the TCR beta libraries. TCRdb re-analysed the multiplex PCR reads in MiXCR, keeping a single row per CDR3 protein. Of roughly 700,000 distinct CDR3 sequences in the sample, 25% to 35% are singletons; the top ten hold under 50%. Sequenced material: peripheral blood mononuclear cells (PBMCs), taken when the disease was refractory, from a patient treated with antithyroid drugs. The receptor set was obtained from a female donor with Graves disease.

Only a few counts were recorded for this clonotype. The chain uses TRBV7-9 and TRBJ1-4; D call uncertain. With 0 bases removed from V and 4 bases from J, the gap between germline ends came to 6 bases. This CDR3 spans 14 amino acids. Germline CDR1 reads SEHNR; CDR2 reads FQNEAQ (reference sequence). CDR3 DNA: TGTGCCAGCAGCTTAGCGTCGATTAATGAAAAACTGTTTTTT. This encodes CASSLASINEKLFF. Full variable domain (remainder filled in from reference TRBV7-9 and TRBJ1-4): DTGVSQNPRHKITKRGQNVTFRCDPISEHNRLYWYRQTLGQGPEFLTYFQNEAQLEKSRLLSDRFSAERPKGSFSTLEIQRTEQGDSAMYLCASSLASINEKLFFGSGTQLSVL.

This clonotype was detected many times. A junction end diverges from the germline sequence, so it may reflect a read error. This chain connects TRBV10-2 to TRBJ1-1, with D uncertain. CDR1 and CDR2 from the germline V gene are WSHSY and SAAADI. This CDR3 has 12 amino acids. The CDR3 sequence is CASTTTNTEAFF. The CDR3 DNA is TGTGCCAGCACCACCACAAACACTGAAGCTTTCTTT.

The CDR3 DNA reads as TGCAGTGCCAAGAGACAGGGCCCCCGTTTAGGCTACACCTTC. Translating it yields CSAKRQGPRLGYTF. This chain links TRBV20-1 with TRBJ1-2; 7 nucleotides align to TRBD1. The J segment lost 8 bases and the V segment lost 6 bases, leaving 15 bases of the junction unmatched. The V gene's germline CDR1 is DFQATT and CDR2 SNEGSKA (reference sequence). The CDR3 spans 14 residues.

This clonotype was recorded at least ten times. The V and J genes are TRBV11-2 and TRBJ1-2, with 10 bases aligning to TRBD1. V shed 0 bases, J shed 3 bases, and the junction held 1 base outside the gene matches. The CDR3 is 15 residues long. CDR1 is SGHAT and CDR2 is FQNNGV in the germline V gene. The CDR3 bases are TGTGCCAGCAGCTTAGAGGGACAGGGGCACTATGGCTACACCTTC. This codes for CASSLEGQGHYGYTF. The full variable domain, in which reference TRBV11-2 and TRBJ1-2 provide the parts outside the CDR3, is EAGVAQSPRYKIIEKRQSVAFWCNPISGHATLYWYQQILGQGPKLLIQFQNNGVVDDSQLPKDRFSAERLKGVDSTLKIQPAKLEDSAVYLCASSLEGQGHYGYTFGSGTRLTVV.

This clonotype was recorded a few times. CDR3 nucleotides: TGTGCCAGCAGCACCAGGGGCTCGGGCAATCAGCCCCAGCATTTT. It is translated as CASSTRGSGNQPQHF. The chain uses TRBV6-1 and TRBJ1-5, with a weak D call TRBD1 (6 bases). The V end lost 6 bases, the J end lost 2 bases, and 14 bases lay between the germline ends. The length of the CDR3 is 15 residues. Germline lookup yields CDR1 MNHNS and CDR2 SASEGT.

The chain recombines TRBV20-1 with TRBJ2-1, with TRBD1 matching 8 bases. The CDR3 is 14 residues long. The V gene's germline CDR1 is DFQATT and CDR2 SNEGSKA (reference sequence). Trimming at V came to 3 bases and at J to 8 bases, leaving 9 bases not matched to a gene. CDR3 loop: CSARSVQGVDEQFF. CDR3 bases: TGCAGTGCTAGGTCCGTACAGGGGGTGGATGAGCAGTTCTTC.

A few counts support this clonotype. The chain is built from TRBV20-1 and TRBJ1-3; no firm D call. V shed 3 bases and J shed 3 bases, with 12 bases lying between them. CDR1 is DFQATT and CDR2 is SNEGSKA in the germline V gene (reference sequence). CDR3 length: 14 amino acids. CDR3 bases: TGCAGTGCTAGCAGACCCGTGGATGGAAACACCATATATTTT. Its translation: CSASRPVDGNTIYF.